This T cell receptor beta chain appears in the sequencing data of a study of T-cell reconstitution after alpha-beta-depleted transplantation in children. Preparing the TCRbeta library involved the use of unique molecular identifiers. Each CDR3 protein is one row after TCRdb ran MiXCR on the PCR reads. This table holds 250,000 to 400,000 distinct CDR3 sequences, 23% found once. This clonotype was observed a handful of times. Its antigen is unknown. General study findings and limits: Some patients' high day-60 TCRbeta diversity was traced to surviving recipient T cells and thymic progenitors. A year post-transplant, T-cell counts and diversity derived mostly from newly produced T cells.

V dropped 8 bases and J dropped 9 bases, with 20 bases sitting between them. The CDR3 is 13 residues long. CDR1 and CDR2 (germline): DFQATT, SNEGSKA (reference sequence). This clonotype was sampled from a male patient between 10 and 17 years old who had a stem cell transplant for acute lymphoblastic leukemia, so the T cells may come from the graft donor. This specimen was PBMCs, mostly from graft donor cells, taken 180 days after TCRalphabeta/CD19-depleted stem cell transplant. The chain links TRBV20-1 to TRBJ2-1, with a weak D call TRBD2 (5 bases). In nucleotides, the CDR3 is TGCAGTCCTATTCCCGGAGGCCGGGGTGAGCAGTTCTTC. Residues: CSPIPGGRGEQFF.